The entry that follows covers one T cell receptor (beta chain) sequence. This sample is part of a study of cytomegalovirus exposure and HLA in healthy donors. With 60 Vbeta and 13 Jbeta primers, the PCR was carried out. Generated by immunoSEQ multiplex PCR, the TCRdb table keeps only in-frame clones and is missing some. The sample table sets out more than 85,000 clones. CDR1 and CDR2 from the germline V gene are MGHDK and SYGVNS. CDR3 size: 16 residues. V was clipped by 10 bases and J by 4 bases, with 26 bases between them. Source material: PBMCs. The genes are TRBV25-1 and TRBJ2-7; the D gene is possibly TRBD1 (5 bases). The TCR originated in a girl under 18 in good health and CMV-seropositive. Written as DNA, the CDR3 is TGTGCCACCAGCCAGGAACCCGAGGCAGACAGATACGAGCAGTACTTC. Protein: CATSQEPEADRYEQYF.